This note documents a single T cell receptor (beta chain) sequence. Trimming shortened V by 3 bases and J by 5 bases, and 10 bases separated the two germline ends. CDR3 size: 12 residues. Germline V gene data show CDR1 as DFQATT and CDR2 as SNEGSKA (reference sequence). This specimen comes from a study of blood T cell repertoires in COVID-19. Study summary: Material from acute and convalescent COVID-19 was sourced from the United States, Italy and Spain.

Profiling relied on immunoSEQ multiplex PCR, and the TCRdb table lists in-frame clones only, not all of them. The table shows roughly 190,000 clones, with 75% to 90% occurring only once. The J gene is TRBJ2-5, the V gene TRBV20-1; D ambiguous. What was sequenced was peripheral blood. This clonotype originated in a man aged 25 to 45 with acute or convalescent COVID-19. CDR3 DNA: TGCAGTGCTAGTGGCCGAGAGGAGACCCAGTACTTC. Translated: CSASGREETQYF.